This T cell receptor (beta chain) was sequenced during a study of blood T cell repertoires in COVID-19. Study information: T cells, B-cell-depleted T cells, or PBMCs provided the cDNA or gDNA that served as material.

As originally analysed: Estimation of nucleated cell counts was performed using reference gene primer amplification. Method: immunoSEQ multiplex PCR; TCRdb's copy keeps in-frame clones and lacks some. That table supplies the V and J calls and clone size; D and trimming were determined from the DNA. Found here are about 230,000 clones, over 65% of them singletons; the top ten hold under 3%. CDR3 length equals 14 residues. Trimming took off 4 bases at V and 3 bases at J, with 14 bases between the two ends. Germline lookup yields CDR1 SGHDT and CDR2 YYEEEE. This receptor was taken from a woman between 70 and 85 years old with active or convalescent COVID-19. This sequence joins TRBV5-6 and TRBJ2-7; D may be TRBD2 (6 bases). The specimen sequenced was peripheral blood. The CDR3 DNA follows: TGTGCCAGCAGCCCCTTTATGACTAGCTACGAGCAGTACTTC. Residues: CASSPFMTSYEQYF.